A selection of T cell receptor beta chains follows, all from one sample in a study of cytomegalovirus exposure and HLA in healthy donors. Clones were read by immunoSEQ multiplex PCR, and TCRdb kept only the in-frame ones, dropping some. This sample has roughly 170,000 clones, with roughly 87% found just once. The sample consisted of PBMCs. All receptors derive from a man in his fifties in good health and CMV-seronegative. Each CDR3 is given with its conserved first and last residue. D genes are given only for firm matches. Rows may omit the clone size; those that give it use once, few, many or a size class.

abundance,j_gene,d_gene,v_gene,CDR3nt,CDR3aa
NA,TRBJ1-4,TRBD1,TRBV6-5,TGTGCCAGCAGCTTGACAGGGACCCATGAAAAACTGTTTTTT,CASSLTGTHEKLFF
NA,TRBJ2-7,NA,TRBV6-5,TGTGCCAGCAGTAGACAGACATTCGCCAACTACGAGCAGTACTTC,CASSRQTFANYEQYF
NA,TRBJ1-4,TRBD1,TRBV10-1,TGCGCCAGCATGACTTCCCATCTTATCCGGGACAGGGGAGGGAAGGATGAAAAACTGTTTTTT,CASMTSHLIRDRGGKDEKLFF
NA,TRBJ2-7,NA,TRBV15,TGTGCCACCAGCAAAACCGTGAGTGACGAGCAGTACTTC,CATSKTVSDEQYF
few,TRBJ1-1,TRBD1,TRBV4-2,TGTGCCAGCAGCCAAGTGGGTAGGGACAGGTCTACTCTATGGACTGAAGCTTTCTTT,CASSQVGRDRSTLWTEAFF
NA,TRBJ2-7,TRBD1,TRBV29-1,TGCAGCGTTCTTAGGGACAGGGTTTCCTACGAGCAGTACTTC,CSVLRDRVSYEQYF
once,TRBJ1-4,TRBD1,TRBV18,TGTGCCAGCTCACCACAACAGGGGGCTAAGGAAAAACTGTTTTTT,CASSPQQGAKEKLFF
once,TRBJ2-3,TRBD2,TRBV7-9,TGTGCCAGCAGCTTAGCCTCCTGGGACGGGAGGACAGATACGCAGTATTTT,CASSLASWDGRTDTQYF
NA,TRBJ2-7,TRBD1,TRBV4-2,TGTGCCAGCAGCCGGTCCCAGCGGACAGGGTGGAACGAGCAGTACTTC,CASSRSQRTGWNEQYF
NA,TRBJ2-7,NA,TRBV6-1,TGTGCCAGCAATAGGATAGCCGAAAGGGAGCAGTACTTC,CASNRIAEREQYF
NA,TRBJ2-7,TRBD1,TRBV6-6,TGTGCCAGCAGTTATAGGGGACAGACCTACGAGCAGTACTTC,CASSYRGQTYEQYF
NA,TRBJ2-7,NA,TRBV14,TGTGCCAGCAGCCAAGTTGGGGCAGGGATGTGGGAGCAGTACTTC,CASSQVGAGMWEQYF
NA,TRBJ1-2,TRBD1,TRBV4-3,TGCGCCAGCAGCCAAGATAAAAACAGGGGAGGCGGCTACACCTTC,CASSQDKNRGGGYTF
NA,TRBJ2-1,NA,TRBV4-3,TGCGCCAGCAGCCAAGATTTGGGCAGGGGCACCTACAATGAGCAGTTCTTC,CASSQDLGRGTYNEQFF
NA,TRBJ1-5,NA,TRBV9,TGTGCCAGCAGCCGGACAGTAGGCAATCAGCCCCAGCATTTT,CASSRTVGNQPQHF
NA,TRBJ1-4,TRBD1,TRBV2,TGTGCCAGCAGTCTTCTACAGGGGGCAGGGGGGAAACTGTTTTTT,CASSLLQGAGGKLFF
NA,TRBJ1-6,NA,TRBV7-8,TGTGCCAGCAGCTTAGATTACAGGGCGAATTCACCCCTCCACTTT,CASSLDYRANSPLHF
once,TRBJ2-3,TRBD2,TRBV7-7,TGTGCTAGTTTGCGGGAGGCAACAGATACGCAGTATTTT,CASLREATDTQYF